These T cell receptor beta chains were read from a single sample in a study of blood T cell repertoires in COVID-19. Method: immunoSEQ multiplex PCR; TCRdb's copy keeps in-frame clones and lacks some. Here the sample spans about 310,000 clones, about nine tenths being singletons. Sequenced input: PBMCs or T cells enriched from blood (not recorded which). These receptors were obtained from a man in his sixties who had recovered from COVID-19. The CDR3 runs from the conserved cysteine through the conserved F or W. The D gene is left open where the match is weak.

v_call,d_call,j_call,cdr3_aa
TRBV7-9,TRBD2,TRBJ2-1,CASSSRGDPYNEQFF
TRBV30,NA,TRBJ2-1,CAWSAYGGNEQFF
TRBV7-2,TRBD1,TRBJ1-1,CASSWDSITEAFF
TRBV28,TRBD1,TRBJ2-2,CASAGGTGELFF
TRBV5-6,NA,TRBJ1-5,CASSLAGGDQPQHF
TRBV7-2,TRBD2,TRBJ2-5,CASSFGSGMIIETQYF
TRBV6-5,TRBD1,TRBJ1-6,CASSSWTGSTPLHF
TRBV5-1,TRBD1,TRBJ2-7,CASSLGQGAYEQYF
TRBV23-1,NA,TRBJ1-5,CASSHEAAFNQPQHF
TRBV5-1,NA,TRBJ1-1,CASSLANEFMNTEAFF
TRBV28,TRBD2,TRBJ2-1,CASRSSGRTHEQFF
TRBV6-5,TRBD1,TRBJ2-7,CASRDRVREQYF
TRBV28,TRBD1,TRBJ1-2,CASSLKQGAVGYTF
TRBV7-2,TRBD2,TRBJ2-4,CASSMRTSGKNIQYF
TRBV18,TRBD2,TRBJ2-1,CASSPLAGVSYNEQFF
TRBV6-2/TRBV6-3,TRBD2,TRBJ2-1,CASSSLAGGEANEQFF
TRBV19,NA,TRBJ1-5,CASSIPGRDQPQHF
TRBV6-5,TRBD2,TRBJ2-7,CASQREGRNEQYF
TRBV11-2,TRBD1,TRBJ2-7,CASSLGTGAYEQYF
TRBV6-1,NA,TRBJ1-4,CASSDLGRTNEKLFF
TRBV2,NA,TRBJ1-5,CATARDSNQPQHF
TRBV3-1/TRBV3-2,NA,TRBJ2-7,CASSQVAASYEQYF